One T cell receptor (beta chain) is described in this entry. The target antigen is unknown. These data come from a study of cytomegalovirus exposure and HLA in healthy donors. Study-wide findings and caveats: The study labeled 150 to 200 TCR beta chains cytomegalovirus-associated.

Researchers ran the PCR with 60 Vbeta and 13 Jbeta primers. Assay used: immunoSEQ multiplex PCR; TCRdb lists only in-frame clones, some missing. Its table records 130,000 or so clones. This TCR came from a woman in her thirties or forties in good health and CMV-seropositive. The sequencing sample was made of PBMCs.

CDR3 sequence: CASSQGLARYNEQFF. CDR3 nucleotide sequence: TGTGCCAGCAGCCAAGGACTAGCCCGTTACAATGAGCAGTTCTTC. The rearrangement joins TRBV7-3 to TRBJ2-1; 8 bases are a match to TRBD2. Per germline, CDR1 SGHTA and CDR2 FQGTGA. The CDR3 is 15 amino acids. J gave up 4 bases and V 5 bases, and 7 bases lay outside the gene matches.